Listed here are 4 T cell receptor beta chains from one sample, sequenced in a study of T cell responses to AZD1222 COVID-19 vaccine. Using immunoSEQ multiplex PCR, the repertoire was profiled, and TCRdb retains in-frame clones only, with some absent. This table has more than 100,000 clones, just under 90% appearing once. The sequenced sample was peripheral blood, obtained on day 0 of AZD1222 vaccination. The receptors stem from an adult in good health.

In this sample, this clone turned up a few times. The rearrangement links TRBV28 to TRBJ1-6; maybe TRBD1 (6 bases). Per germline, CDR1 MDHEN and CDR2 SYDVKM. Trimming left V 2 bases short and J 9 bases short, with 14 bases between. The CDR3 extends over 15 amino acids. The chain's CDR3 is CASSLQGLRVSPLHF. CDR3 DNA: TGTGCCAGCAGTTTACAGGGGTTGAGGGTTTCACCCCTCCACTTT.

The rearrangement links TRBV14 to TRBJ2-2; 14 bases map to TRBD2. Losses at the gene ends were 1 base for V and 0 bases for J; bases not matched to a gene: 4. This CDR3 has 19 residues. The germline V gene encodes CDR1 SGHDN and CDR2 FVKESK. CDR3 DNA sequence: TGTGCCAGCAGCCAAGTAAGACTAGCGGGAGGGCCGAACACCGGGGAGCTGTTTTTT. This encodes CASSQVRLAGGPNTGELFF.

V usage is TRBV5-5 and J usage is TRBJ2-2, with 7 bases lining up with TRBD2. The germline V gene has CDR1 SGHKS and CDR2 YYEKEE (reference sequence). CDR3 length equals 16 residues. With 1 base clipped from V and 4 bases from J, the junction kept 7 bases outside the gene matches. CDR3 loop: CASSLFSGRGTGELFF. DNA of the CDR3: TGTGCCAGCAGCTTGTTTAGTGGGAGGGGCACCGGGGAGCTGTTTTTT.

This clone was counted a single time. The V call is TRBV11-2, the J call TRBJ1-5, with 9 bases matching TRBD1. Germline V gene sequence: CDR1 SGHAT, CDR2 FQNNGV. Trimming removed 5 bases from V and 7 bases from J; junction bases left unmatched: 6. The CDR3 totals 14 residues. DNA of the CDR3: TGTGCCAGCAGCCGAGGGACAGGGAGCCAGCCCCAGCATTTT. The encoded protein is CASSRGTGSQPQHF.